A selection of T cell receptor beta chains follows, all from one sample in a study of OX40 agonist ivuxolimab in advanced cancers. Sequenced by immunoSEQ multiplex PCR; TCRdb stores in-frame clones only, minus some. The repertoire has tens of thousands of clones, about 79% of them found once; the top ten carry less than 2%. Sample: CD4+ or CD8+ T cells sorted from blood, taken in a trial of the OX40 agonist ivuxolimab. All receptors come from an adult with an advanced solid tumor such as melanoma, head and neck, liver or kidney cancer. The CDR3 runs from the conserved cysteine through the conserved F or W. D genes are given only for firm matches. Rows give clone size only sometimes, using once, few, many, or a class for an expanded clone.

TRBV10-2	-	TRBD2	TRBJ2-3	TGCGCCAGCAGCTTGACTAGCGGGGGGGTTCGGATTGAGTCGAGCACAGATACGCAGTATTTT	CASSLTSGGVRIESSTDTQYF
TRBV19	-	-	TRBJ2-1	TGTGCCAGTAGGAACGAGCGGAATCGCTACAATGAGCAGTTCTTC	CASRNERNRYNEQFF
TRBV19	-	-	TRBJ1-5	TGTGCCAGTAGTATAAGTACCCGACCTAGCAATCAGCCCCAGCATTTT	CASSISTRPSNQPQHF
TRBV11-2	-	TRBD1	TRBJ2-1	TGTGCCAGCAGCCCGACAGGGAGCTCCTACAATGAGCAGTTCTTC	CASSPTGSSYNEQFF
TRBV11-2	-	TRBD1	TRBJ1-2	TGTGCCAGCAGCGCCGACAGGGGTCTCTATGGCTACACCTTC	CASSADRGLYGYTF
TRBV9	-	-	TRBJ2-2	TGTGCCAGCAGCCCGACGAACACCGGGGAGCTGTTTTTT	CASSPTNTGELFF
TRBV11-2	-	TRBD2	TRBJ2-3	TGTGCCAGCAGCACCCAGCGGGGCAGCACAGATACGCAGTATTTT	CASSTQRGSTDTQYF
TRBV5-5	-	-	TRBJ1-5	TGTGCCAGCAGCTTCCAGGGAGTAATGGGCAATCAGCCCCAGCATTTT	CASSFQGVMGNQPQHF
TRBV4-1	-	-	TRBJ2-3	TGCGCCAGCAGCCAGAACGTGAGGGAAGGCACAGATACGCAGTATTTT	CASSQNVREGTDTQYF
TRBV2	-	TRBD2	TRBJ2-1	TGTGCCAGCAGTGCCCTGACTAGCTGGCAGTTCTTC	CASSALTSWQFF
TRBV15	-	-	TRBJ1-4	TGTGCCACCAGCAGAGACAAGGGCTCTAATGAAAAACTGTTTTTT	CATSRDKGSNEKLFF
TRBV6-1	-	-	TRBJ2-7	TGTGCCAGCACAGGGCAGCTAGAATACGAGCAGTACTTC	CASTGQLEYEQYF
TRBV6-5	-	-	TRBJ1-6	TGTGCCAGCAGTTACAGGGGGAATTCCTATAATTCACCCCTCCACTTT	CASSYRGNSYNSPLHF
TRBV28	-	TRBD2	TRBJ2-2	TGTGCCAGCAGCCGAGGACTAGCGGACACCGGGGAGCTGTTTTTT	CASSRGLADTGELFF
TRBV29-1	medium-sized	-	TRBJ1-2	TGCAGCGTTGCAACCTTGCGGGATGGCTACACCTTC	CSVATLRDGYTF
TRBV12-5	-	-	TRBJ2-5	TGTGCTAGTGGTTTTGATACAGGGCTCCAAGAGACCCAGTACTTC	CASGFDTGLQETQYF
TRBV14	once	-	TRBJ1-6	TGTGCCAGCAGCCAGGAACCCCCGGGACCCCTCCACTTT	CASSQEPPGPLHF
TRBV5-1	-	-	TRBJ1-3	TGCGCCAGCAGCTTGGCCTTTACAGGAGGAAACACCATATATTTT	CASSLAFTGGNTIYF
TRBV6-5	-	TRBD2	TRBJ2-1	TGTGCCAGCAGTTTCGAGCGGGGAATATACAATGAGCAGTTCTTC	CASSFERGIYNEQFF
TRBV28	-	-	TRBJ1-6	TGTGCCAGCAGGCTACCCTTGGGGGATAATTCACCCCTCCACTTT	CASRLPLGDNSPLHF
TRBV18	once	TRBD1	TRBJ2-1	TGTGCCAGCTCCCGACGACAGGGTTCCTACAATGAGCAGTTCTTC	CASSRRQGSYNEQFF
TRBV11-3	-	-	TRBJ2-3	TGTGCCAGCAGCTCCACGCGGGATACGCAGTATTTT	CASSSTRDTQYF
TRBV10-3	-	-	TRBJ1-2	TGTGCCATCAGTGGCGGGGCCCCCTATGGCTACACCTTC	CAISGGAPYGYTF
TRBV30	-	TRBD1	TRBJ1-1	TGTGCCTGGAACCAGAGGACAGGGGCCAGGGGTACTGAAGCTTTCTTT	CAWNQRTGARGTEAFF
TRBV9	-	-	TRBJ2-3	TGTGCCAGCAGCGTAGGGCTGGGGTACACAGATACGCAGTATTTT	CASSVGLGYTDTQYF
TRBV11-3	-	-	TRBJ1-1	TGTGCCAGCAGCTTAGAAGACAGGACCTCGCGAAACACTGAAGCTTTCTTT	CASSLEDRTSRNTEAFF
TRBV2	-	TRBD1	TRBJ1-2	TGTGCCAGCAGTGAAGGCAGGGGGCTGGGCTACACCTTC	CASSEGRGLGYTF
TRBV9	-	TRBD2	TRBJ2-3	TGTGCCAGCAGCTTTCGTCCCGGGAGGGTTGATACGCAGTATTTT	CASSFRPGRVDTQYF
TRBV21-1	once	-	TRBJ1-5	TGTGCCAGCAGCTCGTCTTGTGGGGGGACTCAGCCCCAGCATTTT	CASSSSCGGTQPQHF
TRBV29-1	few	-	TRBJ1-3	TGCAGCGTTGGCAAGGGTCAGGGCCTTGGAGGAAACACCATATATTTT	CSVGKGQGLGGNTIYF
TRBV7-2	few	-	TRBJ1-2	TGTGCCAGCAGCTTAGGAGGATCCCCGCGTGCCACCTTC	CASSLGGSPRATF
TRBV7-9	-	-	TRBJ1-2	TGTGCCAGCAGGGTTGGCTACACCTTC	CASRVGYTF
TRBV10-3	-	-	TRBJ2-5	TGTGCCACCAGAGACCCACGGGAGACCCAGTACTTC	CATRDPRETQYF
TRBV5-4	-	-	TRBJ2-7	TGTGCCAGCAGCATTAACAGGGGACTAAGGTCCTACGAGCAGTACTTC	CASSINRGLRSYEQYF
TRBV2	-	-	TRBJ2-2	TGTGCCAGCGCCGGCCCTCCGAACACCGGGGAGCTGTTTTTT	CASAGPPNTGELFF
TRBV5-1	-	-	TRBJ2-1	TGCGCCAGCAGCCTCCGGTTAGGGGACGTTGAGCAGTTCTTC	CASSLRLGDVEQFF
TRBV30	-	-	TRBJ2-7	TGTGCCTGGAGTCCATTTCTTGACTCAAGGACTTACGAGCAGTACTTC	CAWSPFLDSRTYEQYF
TRBV19	-	TRBD2	TRBJ2-3	TGTGCCAGTAGTACACTAGCGGGGGTGACAGATACGCAGTATTTT	CASSTLAGVTDTQYF
TRBV2	-	-	TRBJ1-2	TGTGCCAGCAGTGACAGGATTCGTGGCTACACCTTC	CASSDRIRGYTF
TRBV2	-	-	TRBJ1-2	TGTGCCAGCACCCCCCCCAACTATGGCTACACCTTC	CASTPPNYGYTF